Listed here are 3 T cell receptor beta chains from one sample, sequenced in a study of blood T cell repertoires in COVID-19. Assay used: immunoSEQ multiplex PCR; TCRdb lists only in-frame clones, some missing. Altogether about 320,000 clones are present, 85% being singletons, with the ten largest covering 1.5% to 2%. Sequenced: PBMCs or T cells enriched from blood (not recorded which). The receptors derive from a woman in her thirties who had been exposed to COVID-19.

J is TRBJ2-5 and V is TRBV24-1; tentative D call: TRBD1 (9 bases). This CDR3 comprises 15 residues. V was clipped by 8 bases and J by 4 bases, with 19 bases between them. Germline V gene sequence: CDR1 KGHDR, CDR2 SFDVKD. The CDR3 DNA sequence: TGTGCCACCACAGCGGGGGACAGGGAGGGAGAGACCCAGTACTTC. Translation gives CATTAGDREGETQYF.

The CDR3 nucleotides are TGTGCCAGCAGCTTATCGCCGGTTCTTAATCGGGGTGGCTACACCTTC. It yields the protein CASSLSPVLNRGGYTF. This rearrangement joins TRBV7-2 to TRBJ1-2, with no clear D. V dropped 2 bases and J dropped 7 bases, with 20 bases sitting between them. This CDR3 is 16 amino acids long. Germline V gives CDR1 SGHTA, CDR2 FQGNSA.

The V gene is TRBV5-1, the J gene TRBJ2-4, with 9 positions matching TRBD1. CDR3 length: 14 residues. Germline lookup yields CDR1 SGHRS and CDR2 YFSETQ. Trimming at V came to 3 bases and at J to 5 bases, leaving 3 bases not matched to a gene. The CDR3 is CASSSGQGQNIQYF. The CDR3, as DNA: TGCGCCAGCAGCTCGGGACAGGGTCAAAACATTCAGTACTTC.